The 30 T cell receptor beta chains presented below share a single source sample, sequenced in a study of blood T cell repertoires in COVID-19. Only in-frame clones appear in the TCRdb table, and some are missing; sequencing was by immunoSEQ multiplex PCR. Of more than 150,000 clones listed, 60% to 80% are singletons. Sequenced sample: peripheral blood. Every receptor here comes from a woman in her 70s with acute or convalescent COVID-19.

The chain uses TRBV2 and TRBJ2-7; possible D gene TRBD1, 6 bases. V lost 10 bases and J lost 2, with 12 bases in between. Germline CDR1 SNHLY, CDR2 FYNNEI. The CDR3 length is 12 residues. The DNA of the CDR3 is TGTGCCACAGGGGCCGGGGCCTACGAGCAGTACTTC. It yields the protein CATGAGAYEQYF.

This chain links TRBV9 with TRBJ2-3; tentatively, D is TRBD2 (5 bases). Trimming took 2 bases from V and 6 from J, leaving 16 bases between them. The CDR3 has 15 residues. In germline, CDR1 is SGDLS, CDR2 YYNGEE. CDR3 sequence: CASSVHGLWEDTQYF. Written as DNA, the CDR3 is TGTGCCAGCAGCGTTCACGGCCTGTGGGAGGATACGCAGTATTTT. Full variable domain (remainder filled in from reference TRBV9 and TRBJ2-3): DSGVTQTPKHLITATGQRVTLRCSPRSGDLSVYWYQQSLDQGLQFLIQYYNGEERAKGNILERFSAQQFPDLHSELNLSSLELGDSALYFCASSVHGLWEDTQYFGPGTRLTVL.

Written as DNA, the CDR3 is TGTGCCAGCAGCCAAGCCTATGAGCAGTTCTTC. Protein: CASSQAYEQFF. The rearrangement links TRBV3-1 (or the pseudogene TRBV3-2) to TRBJ2-1; D not certain. In germline, CDR1 is LGHDT, CDR2 YNNKEL (reference sequence). CDR3 length equals 11 residues. V was shortened by 1 base and J by 8 bases, with 3 bases between the two germline ends.

The CDR3 coding sequence is TGTGCCAGCAAGGTAGGAGGGGTAGAGGTGGCACCCCTCCACTTT. This gives the protein CASKVGGVEVAPLHF. The chain has TRBV27 and TRBJ1-6; possible D gene TRBD1, 5 bases. The germline CDR1 and CDR2 sequences are MNHEY and SMNVEV (reference sequence). The CDR3 length is 15 residues. Trimming cost V 7 bases and J 11 bases, with 21 bases left between them.

The CDR3 here is CASSQTTGSHEQYF. The DNA of the CDR3 is TGTGCCAGCTCACAGACGACAGGGTCCCACGAGCAGTACTTC. The chain links TRBV18 to TRBJ2-7; 7 nucleotides match TRBD1. This CDR3 spans 14 amino acids. From germline, CDR1 is KGHSH and CDR2 LQKENI. V gave up 4 bases and J gave up 5 bases; unmatched junction bases: 8.

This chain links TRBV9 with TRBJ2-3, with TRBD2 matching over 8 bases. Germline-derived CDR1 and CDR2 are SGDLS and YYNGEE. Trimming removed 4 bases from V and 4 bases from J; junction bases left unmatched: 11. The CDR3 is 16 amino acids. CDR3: CASSPTSGGDPDTQYF. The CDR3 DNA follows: TGTGCCAGCAGCCCCACTAGCGGCGGGGACCCAGATACGCAGTATTTT.

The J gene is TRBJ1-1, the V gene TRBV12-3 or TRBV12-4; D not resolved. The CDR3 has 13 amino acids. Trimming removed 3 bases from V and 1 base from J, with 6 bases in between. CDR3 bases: TGTGCCAGCAGTTTTGGAGGGAACACTGAAGCTTTCTTT. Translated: CASSFGGNTEAFF.

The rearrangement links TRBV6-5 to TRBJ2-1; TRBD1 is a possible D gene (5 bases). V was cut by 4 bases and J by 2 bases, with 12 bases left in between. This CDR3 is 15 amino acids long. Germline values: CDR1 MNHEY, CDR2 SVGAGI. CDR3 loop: CASSSGQDTYNEQFF. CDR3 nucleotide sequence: TGTGCCAGCAGTTCTGGTCAGGACACCTACAATGAGCAGTTCTTC.

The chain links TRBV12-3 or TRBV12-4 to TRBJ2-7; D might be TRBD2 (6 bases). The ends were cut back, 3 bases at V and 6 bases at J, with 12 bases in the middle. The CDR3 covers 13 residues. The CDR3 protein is CASSFRGSSEQYF. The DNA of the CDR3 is TGTGCCAGCAGTTTCCGGGGGAGTTCCGAGCAGTACTTC.

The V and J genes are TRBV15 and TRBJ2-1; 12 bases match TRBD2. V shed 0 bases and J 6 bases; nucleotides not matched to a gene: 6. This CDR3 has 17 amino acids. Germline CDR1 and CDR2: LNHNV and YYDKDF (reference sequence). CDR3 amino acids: CATSRDLGLAGSNEQFF. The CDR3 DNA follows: TGTGCCACCAGCAGAGATCTAGGACTAGCGGGATCCAATGAGCAGTTCTTC.

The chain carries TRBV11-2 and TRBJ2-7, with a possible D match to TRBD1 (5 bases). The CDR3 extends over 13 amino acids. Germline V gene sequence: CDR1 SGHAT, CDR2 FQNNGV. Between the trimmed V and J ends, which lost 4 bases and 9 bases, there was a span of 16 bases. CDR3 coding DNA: TGTGCCAGCAGCTGGGGCCCATCGTTGGTGCAGTACTTC. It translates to CASSWGPSLVQYF.

In DNA form, the CDR3 reads TGTGCCAGTAGTATAGCGTGGGACAGGGCCTTATCCCGTCCCACAGATACGCAGTATTTT. It translates to CASSIAWDRALSRPTDTQYF. The chain employs TRBV19 and TRBJ2-3; 9 bases line up with TRBD1. The CDR3 sequence is 20 residues long. Trimming at V came to 1 base and at J to 2 bases, leaving 16 bases not matched to a gene. Germline V CDR1 and CDR2: LNHDA, SQIVND (reference sequence).

CDR3 bases: TGTGCCAGTAGTAACCCCTTAGGGGGCGAGACCGGGGAGCTGTTTTTT. Amino acid sequence: CASSNPLGGETGELFF. The genes are TRBV19 and TRBJ2-2, with TRBD1 matching over 7 bases. This CDR3 spans 16 amino acids. Losses at the gene ends were 4 bases for V and 5 bases for J; bases not matched to a gene: 10. Germline V lookup: CDR1 LNHDA, CDR2 SQIVND (reference sequence). Variable domain in full (rest from reference TRBV19 and TRBJ2-2): DGGITQSPKYLFRKEGQNVTLSCEQNLNHDAMYWYRQDPGQGLRLIYYSQIVNDFQKGDIAEGYSVSREKKESFPLTVTSAQKNPTAFYLCASSNPLGGETGELFFGEGSRLTVL.

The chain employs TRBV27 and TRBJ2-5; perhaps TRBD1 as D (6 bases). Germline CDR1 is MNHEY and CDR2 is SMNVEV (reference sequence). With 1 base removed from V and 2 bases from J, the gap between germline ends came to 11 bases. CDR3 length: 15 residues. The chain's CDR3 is CASSLFFGQQETQYF. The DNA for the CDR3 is TGTGCCAGCAGTTTATTCTTTGGACAGCAAGAGACCCAGTACTTC.

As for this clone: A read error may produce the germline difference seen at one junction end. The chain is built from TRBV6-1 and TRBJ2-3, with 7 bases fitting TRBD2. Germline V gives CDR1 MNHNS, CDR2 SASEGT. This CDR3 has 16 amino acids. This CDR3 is CASTEPRDYGTDTQYF. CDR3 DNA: TGTGCCAGCACTGAACCGCGGGACTATGGCACAGATACGCAGTATTTT.

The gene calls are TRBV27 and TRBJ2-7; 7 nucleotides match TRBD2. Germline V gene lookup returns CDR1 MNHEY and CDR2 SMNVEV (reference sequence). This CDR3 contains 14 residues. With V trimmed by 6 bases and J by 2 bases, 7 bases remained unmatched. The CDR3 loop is CASSRLAVPYEQYF. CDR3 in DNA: TGTGCCAGCAGCAGACTAGCTGTTCCCTACGAGCAGTACTTC.

CDR3 sequence (DNA): TGTGCCAGCAGCTTGCCAGCGGGAGGAACAGATACGCAGTATTTT. Its translation: CASSLPAGGTDTQYF. The J gene is TRBJ2-3, the V gene TRBV5-5; TRBD2 aligns across 9 bases. The V gene's germline CDR1 is SGHKS and CDR2 YYEKEE (reference sequence). V dropped 1 base and J dropped 3; count of bases not matched to a gene: 3. The CDR3 runs to 15 residues.

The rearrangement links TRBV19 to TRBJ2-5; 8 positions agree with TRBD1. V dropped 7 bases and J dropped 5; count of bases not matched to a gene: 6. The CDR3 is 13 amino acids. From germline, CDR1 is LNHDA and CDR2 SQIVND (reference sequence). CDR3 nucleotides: TGTGCCAGTAAGACAGGGGCTACGGAGACCCAGTACTTC. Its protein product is CASKTGATETQYF.

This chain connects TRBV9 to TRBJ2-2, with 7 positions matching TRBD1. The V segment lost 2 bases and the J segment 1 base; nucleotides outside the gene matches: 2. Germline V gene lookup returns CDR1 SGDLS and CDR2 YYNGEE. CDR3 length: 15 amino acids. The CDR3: CASSVGTVNTGELFF. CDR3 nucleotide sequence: TGTGCCAGCAGCGTTGGGACAGTGAACACCGGGGAGCTGTTTTTT.

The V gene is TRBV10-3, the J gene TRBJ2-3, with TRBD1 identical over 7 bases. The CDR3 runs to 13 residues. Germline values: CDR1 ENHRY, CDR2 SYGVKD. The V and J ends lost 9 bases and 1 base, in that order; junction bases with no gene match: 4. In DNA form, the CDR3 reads TGTGCCATGCAGGGGGATGGCACAGATACGCAGTATTTT. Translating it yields CAMQGDGTDTQYF.

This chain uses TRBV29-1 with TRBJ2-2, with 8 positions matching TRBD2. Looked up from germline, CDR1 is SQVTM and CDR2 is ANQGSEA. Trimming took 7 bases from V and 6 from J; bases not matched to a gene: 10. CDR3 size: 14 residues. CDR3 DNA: TGCAGCGCCCACAGCGGGAGTTTATCCGGGGAGCTGTTTTTT. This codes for CSAHSGSLSGELFF.

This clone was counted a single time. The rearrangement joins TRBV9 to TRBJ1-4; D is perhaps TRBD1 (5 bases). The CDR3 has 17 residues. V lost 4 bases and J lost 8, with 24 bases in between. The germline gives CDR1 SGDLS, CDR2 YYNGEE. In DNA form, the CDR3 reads TGTGCCAGCAGCCCAAGGGGCTCCTCGGGGGTGGACGAAAAACTGTTTTTT. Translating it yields CASSPRGSSGVDEKLFF. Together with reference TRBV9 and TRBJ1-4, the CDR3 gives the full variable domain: DSGVTQTPKHLITATGQRVTLRCSPRSGDLSVYWYQQSLDQGLQFLIQYYNGEERAKGNILERFSAQQFPDLHSELNLSSLELGDSALYFCASSPRGSSGVDEKLFFGSGTQLSVL.

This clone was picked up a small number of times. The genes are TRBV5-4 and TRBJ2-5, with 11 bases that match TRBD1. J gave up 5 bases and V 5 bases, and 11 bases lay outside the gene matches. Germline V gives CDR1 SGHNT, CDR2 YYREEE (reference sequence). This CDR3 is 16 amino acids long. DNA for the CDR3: TGTGCCAGCAGGCAGGGGACAGGGGGATATCGGGAGACCCAGTACTTC. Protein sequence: CASRQGTGGYRETQYF.

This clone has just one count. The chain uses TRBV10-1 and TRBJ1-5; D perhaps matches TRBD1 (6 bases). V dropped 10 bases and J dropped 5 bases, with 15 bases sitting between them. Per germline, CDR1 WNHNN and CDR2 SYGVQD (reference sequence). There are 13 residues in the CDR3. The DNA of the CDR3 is TGCGCCACCTCCCAGACAGGAGATCAGCCCCAGCATTTT. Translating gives CATSQTGDQPQHF.

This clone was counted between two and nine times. In nucleotides, the CDR3 is TGTGCCTGGAGTATAGCGGGAGCCTACAATGAGCAGTTCTTC. This codes for CAWSIAGAYNEQFF. The rearrangement joins TRBV30 to TRBJ2-1; the match to TRBD2 covers 9 bases. Germline loops: CDR1 GTSNPN, CDR2 SVGIG (reference sequence). This CDR3 is 14 amino acids long. The V segment lost 2 bases and the J segment 2 bases; nucleotides outside the gene matches: 1.

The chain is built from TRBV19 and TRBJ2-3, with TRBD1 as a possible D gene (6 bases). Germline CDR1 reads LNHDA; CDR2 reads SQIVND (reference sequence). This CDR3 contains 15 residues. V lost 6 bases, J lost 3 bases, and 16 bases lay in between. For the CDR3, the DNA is TGTGCCAGTAGCCTTGGACAGTGGCGGACAGATACGCAGTATTTT. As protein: CASSLGQWRTDTQYF.

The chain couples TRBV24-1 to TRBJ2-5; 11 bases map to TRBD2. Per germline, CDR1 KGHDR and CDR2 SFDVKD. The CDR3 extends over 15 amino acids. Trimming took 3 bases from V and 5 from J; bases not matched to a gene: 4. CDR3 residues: CATSDRLAGGETQYF. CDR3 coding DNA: TGTGCCACCAGTGATCGCTTAGCGGGGGGGGAGACCCAGTACTTC.

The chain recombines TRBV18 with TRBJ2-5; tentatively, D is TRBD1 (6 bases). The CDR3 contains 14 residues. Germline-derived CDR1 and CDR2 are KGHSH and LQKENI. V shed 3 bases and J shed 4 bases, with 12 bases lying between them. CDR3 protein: CASSPSQGPETQYF. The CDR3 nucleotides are TGTGCCAGCTCACCTAGCCAGGGGCCAGAGACCCAGTACTTC.

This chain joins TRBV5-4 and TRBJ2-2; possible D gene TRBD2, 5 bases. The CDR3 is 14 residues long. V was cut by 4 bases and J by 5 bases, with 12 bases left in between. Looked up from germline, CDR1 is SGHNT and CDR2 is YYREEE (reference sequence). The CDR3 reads CASSPGLSTGELFF. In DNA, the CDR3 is TGTGCCAGCAGCCCAGGACTGTCGACCGGGGAGCTGTTTTTT.

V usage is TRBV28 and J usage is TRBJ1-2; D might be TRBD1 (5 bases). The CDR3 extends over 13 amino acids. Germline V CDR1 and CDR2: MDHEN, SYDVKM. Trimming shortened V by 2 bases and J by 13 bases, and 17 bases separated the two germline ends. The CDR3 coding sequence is TGTGCCAGCAGTTTAGCCACAGGTTCCGGGCCCACCTTC. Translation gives CASSLATGSGPTF.